A selection of T cell receptor beta chains follows, all from one sample in a study of T cells in Graves' hyperthyroidism and ophthalmopathy. TCRdb reanalysed the multiplex PCR reads using MiXCR and keeps one entry per CDR3 protein. The table lists 500,000 to 650,000 distinct CDR3 sequences, about 20% of them singletons. The specimen was blood. These receptors originate from a man between 40 and 49 years old with Graves' ophthalmopathy. The CDR3 runs from the conserved cysteine through the conserved F or W. The D gene is left open where the match is weak. Not every row has a clone size; where given, it reads once, few, many or a size class.

TRBJ2-1,-,TRBV27,-,TGTGCCAGCGGCAACAGCGGGAATGAGCAGTTCTTC,CASGNSGNEQFF
TRBJ2-5,-,TRBV2,-,TGTGCCAGCAGCGACCATTCACCCCAAGAGACCCAGTACTTC,CASSDHSPQETQYF
TRBJ1-1,-,TRBV13,few,TGTGCCAGCAGCCAAGACAGGATCAACACTGAAGCTTTCTTT,CASSQDRINTEAFF
TRBJ1-2,-,TRBV27,-,TGTGCCAGCAGTTCCGTCAACAGGGCCGGCGGCTACACCTTC,CASSSVNRAGGYTF
TRBJ1-4,-,TRBV30,-,TGTGCTGCCGAGGGGGACTCTAATGAAAAACTGTTTTTT,CAAEGDSNEKLFF
TRBJ2-3,-,TRBV10-3,-,TGTGCCATCGGTCCCGGGGGCCTATCCACAGATACGCAGTATTTT,CAIGPGGLSTDTQYF
TRBJ2-5,TRBD1,TRBV18,-,TGTGCCAGCTCACCTACCGGGACAGGGGGCGGAGAGACCCAGTACTTC,CASSPTGTGGGETQYF
TRBJ1-6,-,TRBV13,-,TGTGCCAGCAGCTTACAGGGGAGCTCCTATAATTCACCCCTCCACTTT,CASSLQGSSYNSPLHF
TRBJ2-7,-,TRBV10-3,few,TGTGCCATCAGTGAGGTACAGGGCGACGAGCAGTACTTC,CAISEVQGDEQYF
TRBJ1-1,-,TRBV7-8,many,TGTGCCAGCAGCTTAGCAGGGGTCACTGAAGCTTTCTTT,CASSLAGVTEAFF
TRBJ1-4,-,TRBV30,many,TGTGCCTGGAGCCGCTCCGGACTGGAACTGTTTTTT,CAWSRSGLELFF
TRBJ2-1,-,TRBV6-2/TRBV6-3,few,TGTGCCAGCAGGGAGCTGGGGGGACGGCATGAGCAGTTCTTC,CASRELGGRHEQFF
TRBJ1-3,-,TRBV3-1,few,TGTGCCAGCAGCCCCGGGACGGTTAGCTCTGGAAACACCATATATTTT,CASSPGTVSSGNTIYF
TRBJ2-7,-,TRBV2,many,TGTGCCAGCAGTGAAAGGGCGGGATTCGCCGAGCAGTACTTC,CASSERAGFAEQYF
TRBJ2-1,TRBD2,TRBV2,many,TGTGCCAACCGCGGGGGGGCCTACAATGAGCAGTTCTTC,CANRGGAYNEQFF
TRBJ2-3,TRBD2,TRBV12-3/TRBV12-4,-,TGTGCCAGCAGTCGCTATACTCTAGCGGGGGGCCCCGGCGGGACAGATACGCAGTATTTT,CASSRYTLAGGPGGTDTQYF
TRBJ2-7,-,TRBV6-2/TRBV6-3,many,TGTGCCAGCAGTGGTGCTAGTCCTGGAATAGGCGAGCAGTACTTC,CASSGASPGIGEQYF
TRBJ1-2,-,TRBV7-2,-,TGTGCCAGCAGCTCACCCCCTCGGTTTAGGGATGGCTACACCTTC,CASSSPPRFRDGYTF
TRBJ2-7,TRBD1,TRBV30,-,TGTGCCTGGAGCATGGGACAGGGTGGGTACGAGCAGTACTTC,CAWSMGQGGYEQYF
TRBJ2-2,-,TRBV24-1,-,TGTGCCACCAGTGATCCTAGCGAGGGGGTCGGGGAGCTGTTTTTT,CATSDPSEGVGELFF
TRBJ2-4,TRBD2,TRBV25-1,-,TGTGCCAGCTCACCGGGACTAGCGGGGGTGGCCAAAAACATTCAGTACTTC,CASSPGLAGVAKNIQYF
TRBJ2-7,-,TRBV6-5,-,TGTGCCAGCAGTTACCGACAGACCTACTACGAGCAGTACTTC,CASSYRQTYYEQYF
TRBJ1-1,-,TRBV18,-,TGTGCCAGCTCAGAATTCGACTCTGATGAAGCTTTCTTT,CASSEFDSDEAFF
TRBJ2-5,TRBD1,TRBV5-1,-,TGCGCCAGCAGTTCGACAGGGGGCCCCCTCCAAGAGACCCAGTACTTC,CASSSTGGPLQETQYF
TRBJ2-7,TRBD2,TRBV18,few,TGTGCCAGCGCAGTCGCTAGCGGGACCTACGAGCAGTACTTC,CASAVASGTYEQYF
TRBJ2-1,TRBD2,TRBV9,many,TGTGCCAGCAGCCCGGTGGGGGCGGGAGGCCAGAAAAATGAGCAGTTCTTC,CASSPVGAGGQKNEQFF
TRBJ2-1,TRBD1,TRBV10-1,many,TGCGCCAGCGGGACAGGGGCCTACAATGAGCAGTTCTTC,CASGTGAYNEQFF
TRBJ2-7,-,TRBV11-2,many,TGTGCCAGCAGCTTTAGCACCCTTGGGGAGCAGTACTTC,CASSFSTLGEQYF
TRBJ1-6,-,TRBV27,few,TGTGCCAGCAGTTGGGGGGGGAAAGATTCACCCCTCCACTTT,CASSWGGKDSPLHF
TRBJ1-5,TRBD1,TRBV2,many,TGTGCCAGCAGTGCTCAGGGGGACAATCAGCCCCAGCATTTT,CASSAQGDNQPQHF
TRBJ2-5,TRBD2,TRBV5-1,-,TGCGCCAGCAGGCCTAGCGGGATGGAGACCCAGTACTTC,CASRPSGMETQYF
TRBJ2-1,-,TRBV4-2,few,TGTGCCAGCAGCTTCGACGGGAGCTCCTACAATGAGCAGTTCTTC,CASSFDGSSYNEQFF
TRBJ2-3,-,TRBV20-1,-,TGCAGTGCTAGTCCCTCGACGGGGCGGCCAGATACGCAGTATTTT,CSASPSTGRPDTQYF
TRBJ1-2,TRBD1,TRBV6-5,-,TGTGCCAGCAGTTACGCCCCGGGACAGGGGGCAAGGGGCTACACCTTC,CASSYAPGQGARGYTF
TRBJ2-7,TRBD2,TRBV5-1,few,TGCGCCAGCAGCCCAGCGGGGGGCAGCTCCTACGAGCAGTACTTC,CASSPAGGSSYEQYF
TRBJ2-7,-,TRBV7-2,-,TGTGCCAGCAGCTTTGACGGAACCTACGAGCAGTACTTC,CASSFDGTYEQYF
TRBJ2-7,TRBD2,TRBV20-1,many,TGCAGTGCTAGTCATTCTGGGCCAGCGGGAGGTTCGGTCTACGAGCAGTACTTC,CSASHSGPAGGSVYEQYF
TRBJ2-1,TRBD1,TRBV9,few,TGTGCCAGCAGCGCTGGGGACAGGGGGTCCTACAATGAGCAGTTCTTC,CASSAGDRGSYNEQFF